This is a list of T cell receptor beta chains from one sample in a study of vaccination and CD4 T cells after COVID-19. Which antigens these TCRs recognize remains unknown. MiXCR, run by TCRdb on the PCR reads, gives a single entry per CDR3 protein. The table shows about 5,000 distinct CDR3 sequences, with 35% to 50% occurring only once. The material sequenced was CD4+ T cells from blood, cultured in vitro. The receptors stem from a human donor who had recovered from COVID-19. Both conserved end residues are part of each CDR3. D genes are given only for firm matches. The size of a clone is reported for some rows only, either as once, few or many, or as a class for expanded clones.

>TRBD1|few|TRBJ2-7|TRBV12-3/TRBV12-4
TGTGCCAGCACTAGACAGGGACAGACTTACGAGCAGTACTTC
CASTRQGQTYEQYF
>-|-|TRBJ2-7|TRBV5-6
TGTGCCAGCAGCTCCCCTTTTCTAGACAGGACCTACGAGCAGTACTTC
CASSSPFLDRTYEQYF
>TRBD2|few|TRBJ2-3|TRBV7-2
TGTGCCAGCAGCTCCCCTAGCGGCGGAGGATGGGCAGATACGCAGTATTTT
CASSSPSGGGWADTQYF
>-|-|TRBJ1-3|TRBV4-1
TGCGCCAGCAGCCCGCGGGCGGACTCTGGAAACACCATATATTTT
CASSPRADSGNTIYF
>TRBD1|-|TRBJ2-7|TRBV20-1
TGCAGTGCTAGACCTAGGCTACGACAGGGAGACTACGAGCAGTACTTC
CSARPRLRQGDYEQYF
>TRBD1|-|TRBJ2-1|TRBV19
TGTGCCAGTAGTACGCCGGGACAGGGGCTGGGTGAGCAGTTCTTC
CASSTPGQGLGEQFF
>-|few|TRBJ1-5|TRBV2
TGTGCCAGCAGAGCTGATGGGGTTGCCAATCAGCCCCAGCATTTT
CASRADGVANQPQHF
>-|-|TRBJ2-2|TRBV25-1
TGTGCCAGCAGTGAATCAAACATCGCGAACACCGGGGAGCTGTTTTTT
CASSESNIANTGELFF
>-|-|TRBJ2-7|TRBV5-6
TGTGCCAGCAGCTTGTCACCAGGACAGAACCGCGAGCAGTACTTC
CASSLSPGQNREQYF
>TRBD2|-|TRBJ2-7|TRBV19
TGTGCCAGTAGTATTGGCCCCGCGGCGGGGGGTCCCTACGAGCAGTACTTC
CASSIGPAAGGPYEQYF
>-|few|TRBJ1-2|TRBV7-2
TGTGCCAGTGAAGAGGGGGGTAGTGGCTACACCTTC
CASEEGGSGYTF
>TRBD1|-|TRBJ1-2|TRBV20-1
TGCAGTGCTAGAGATCCGAGACAGGGGGACTATGGCTACACCTTC
CSARDPRQGDYGYTF
>-|-|TRBJ1-1|TRBV21-1
TGCAGGGAATCTAACACTGAAGCTTTCTTT
CRESNTEAFF
>TRBD2|few|TRBJ2-2|TRBV7-2
TGTGCCAGCAGCTTAAGCGGGGGGGCCGGCACCGGGGAGCTGTTTTTT
CASSLSGGAGTGELFF
>-|-|TRBJ1-1|TRBV19
TGTGCCAGTAGTATCCGCACCGGGACAAGGAACACTGAAGCTTTCTTT
CASSIRTGTRNTEAFF
>TRBD1|few|TRBJ1-1|TRBV27
TGTGCCAGCAGTTGGGGACAGGTGGAGCACACTGAAGCTTTCTTT
CASSWGQVEHTEAFF
>TRBD1|-|TRBJ1-5|TRBV10-3
TGTGCCATCAGTGAGTCATCTAGCACGACAGGGCTTACGGGGCCCCAGCATTTT
CAISESSSTTGLTGPQHF
>-|-|TRBJ1-3|TRBV6-2/TRBV6-3
TGTGCCAGCAGTTACTCGGAACCGCTCTCTGGAAACACCATATATTTT
CASSYSEPLSGNTIYF
>TRBD1|-|TRBJ1-2|TRBV29-1
TGCAGCGTTGAAGTAGGGGGCGACTATGGCTACACCTTC
CSVEVGGDYGYTF
>-|-|TRBJ1-1|TRBV12-3/TRBV12-4
TGTGCCAGCAGTTGGAACCCGGGGGCTGAAGCTTTCTTT
CASSWNPGAEAFF
>-|few|TRBJ2-7|TRBV12-3/TRBV12-4
TGTGCCAGCAGTTCCTCAGGGGTCTTGGGCGAGCAGTACTTC
CASSSSGVLGEQYF
>-|-|TRBJ2-5|TRBV7-6
TGTGCCAGCAGCTTAGCCTCGCAAGAGACCCAGTACTTC
CASSLASQETQYF
>-|few|TRBJ2-2|TRBV2
TGTGCCACCCAACCCCCCGGCAGGGCCGGCACCGGGGAGCTGTTTTTT
CATQPPGRAGTGELFF
>-|-|TRBJ2-4|TRBV6-1
TGTGCCAGCAACCAAGGACAGCTAGCCAAAAACATTCAGTACTTC
CASNQGQLAKNIQYF
>TRBD2|-|TRBJ2-1|TRBV20-1
TGCAGTGCTGGACTCGGCGGGGGGCTCGGCAATGAGCAGTTCTTC
CSAGLGGGLGNEQFF
>TRBD2|-|TRBJ2-3|TRBV10-3
TGTGCCATCAGTGTCACCGTGATAGCGGGCAGCACAGATACGCAGTATTTT
CAISVTVIAGSTDTQYF
>-|few|TRBJ1-4|TRBV6-1
TGTGCCAGCAGCGCCAATCCAAATGAAAAACTGTTTTTT
CASSANPNEKLFF
>-|-|TRBJ1-1|TRBV24-1
TGTGCCACCAGTGAAACGCGGGACACCGGAATGATGAACACTGAAGCTTCCTTT
CATSETRDTGMMNTEASF
>-|-|TRBJ2-3|TRBV24-1
TGTGCCACCAGTGATTCGTCGGCAGATACGCAGTATTTT
CATSDSSADTQYF
>TRBD2|-|TRBJ2-1|TRBV7-2
TGTGCCAGCAGCTTAGAAGCGGGGGGGTACAATGAGCAGTTCTTC
CASSLEAGGYNEQFF
>-|few|TRBJ1-5|TRBV7-2
TGTGCCAGCAGCTTAGGGGGCAATAGCAATCAGCCCCAGCATTTT
CASSLGGNSNQPQHF
>-|-|TRBJ1-6|TRBV4-1
TGCGCCAGCAGCCAAGTGAACTGGGCAAATTCACCCCTCCACTTT
CASSQVNWANSPLHF
>-|-|TRBJ1-2|TRBV6-2/TRBV6-3
TGTGCCAGCAGTTCGATCCAGAGACCGCGGACCTCCTATGGCTACACCTTC
CASSSIQRPRTSYGYTF
>TRBD2|-|TRBJ2-2|TRBV20-1
TGCAGTGCCCCCGCCGGGGGGTTCACCGGGGAGCTGTTTTTT
CSAPAGGFTGELFF
>TRBD1|few|TRBJ2-3|TRBV11-2
TGTGCCAGCAGCTTAGCGGGACAGCTTAGCACAGATACGCAGTATTTT
CASSLAGQLSTDTQYF
>-|-|TRBJ1-2|TRBV4-1
TGCGCCAGCAGCCAAGATGGGGGAAAGGGTCTTGGCTACACCTTC
CASSQDGGKGLGYTF
>-|few|TRBJ1-2|TRBV7-2
TGTGCCAGCAGCTCCTTCCCGGGGGCGGTGGGCTACACCTTC
CASSSFPGAVGYTF
>-|few|TRBJ1-2|TRBV5-5
TGTGCCAGCAGCTTGGACAATCCAGGGAAGAGTTATGGCTACACCTTC
CASSLDNPGKSYGYTF
>-|-|TRBJ1-2|TRBV6-1
TGTGCCAGCAGACCGACAGATCCATATGGCTACACCTTC
CASRPTDPYGYTF
>TRBD2|few|TRBJ2-2|TRBV27
TGTGCCAGCAGGCGTCTAGCGGGGGACCGGTCGGCCGGGGAGCTGTTTTTT
CASRRLAGDRSAGELFF
>-|-|TRBJ1-2|TRBV11-3
TGTGCCAGCAGCGCACAGGCCCCCTATGGCTACACCTTC
CASSAQAPYGYTF
>-|-|TRBJ1-2|TRBV19
TGTGCCAGTAGTATAAACTATGGCTACACCTTC
CASSINYGYTF
>TRBD2|-|TRBJ2-3|TRBV20-1
TGCAGTGCCAGGGGGGACAACCGACTAGCGGGGCATAACACAGATACGCAGTATTTT
CSARGDNRLAGHNTDTQYF
>TRBD1|-|TRBJ2-7|TRBV5-1
TGCGCCAGCAGCAGGGACAGCCCCAACTACGAGCAGTACTTC
CASSRDSPNYEQYF
>-|-|TRBJ1-6|TRBV30
TGTGCCTGTGTTCTTGAACCGGGACGGGGCTATAATTCACCCCTCCACTTT
CACVLEPGRGYNSPLHF
>TRBD1|few|TRBJ1-2|TRBV7-2
TGTGCCAGCAGCTTACTTCGAACAGGGGGCCGCTACACCTTC
CASSLLRTGGRYTF
>TRBD2|-|TRBJ2-1|TRBV4-3
TGCGCCAGCAGCCAAGGGCTAGCGGGGGGGAATGAGCAGTTCTTC
CASSQGLAGGNEQFF
>TRBD1|-|TRBJ1-4|TRBV10-2
TGCGCCAGCAGTAAAGGGGTACAGGGGAAAGAAAAACTGTTTTTT
CASSKGVQGKEKLFF
>-|once|TRBJ2-1|TRBV4-1
TGCGCCAGCAGCCAGCCCCTAGGCGATGAGCAGTTCTTC
CASSQPLGDEQFF
>TRBD1|few|TRBJ1-5|TRBV5-1
TGCGCCAGCAGCCCCGGGACAGGGCTTTCAAATCAGCCCCAGCATTTT
CASSPGTGLSNQPQHF
>TRBD1|-|TRBJ2-1|TRBV7-9
TGTGCAAGCAGGGGGAGCTCCTACAATGAGCAGTTCTTC
CASRGSSYNEQFF
>-|-|TRBJ1-1|TRBV7-6
TGTGCCAGCAGCTTAGCTTACTCGGCGAACACTGAAGCTTTCTTT
CASSLAYSANTEAFF
>TRBD2|-|TRBJ2-2|TRBV12-3/TRBV12-4
TGTGCCAGCAGTTTAAGGATAGCGGGGGGGATCGGGGAGCTGTTTTTT
CASSLRIAGGIGELFF